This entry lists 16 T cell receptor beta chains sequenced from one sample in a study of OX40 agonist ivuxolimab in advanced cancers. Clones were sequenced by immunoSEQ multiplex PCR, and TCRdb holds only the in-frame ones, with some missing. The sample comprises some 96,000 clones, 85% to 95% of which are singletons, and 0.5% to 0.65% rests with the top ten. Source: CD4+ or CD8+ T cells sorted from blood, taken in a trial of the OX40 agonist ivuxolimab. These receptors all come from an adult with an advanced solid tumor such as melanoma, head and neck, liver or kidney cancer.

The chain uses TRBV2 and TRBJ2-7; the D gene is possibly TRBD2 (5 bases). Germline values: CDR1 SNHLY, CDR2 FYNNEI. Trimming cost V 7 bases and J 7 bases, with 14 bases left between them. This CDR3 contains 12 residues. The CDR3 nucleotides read TGTGCCAGCAATCAGCCTCCGGGGGAGCAGTACTTC. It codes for CASNQPPGEQYF.

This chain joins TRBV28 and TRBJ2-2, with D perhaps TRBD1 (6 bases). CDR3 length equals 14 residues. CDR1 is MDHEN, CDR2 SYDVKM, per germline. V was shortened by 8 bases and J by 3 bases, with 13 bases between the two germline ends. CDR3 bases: TGTGCCAGCCTGGGGGCAAGGGACACCGGGGAGCTGTTTTTT. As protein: CASLGARDTGELFF. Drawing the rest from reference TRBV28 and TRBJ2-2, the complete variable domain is DVKVTQSSRYLVKRTGEKVFLECVQDMDHENMFWYRQDPGLGLRLIYFSYDVKMKEKGDIPEGYSVSREKKERFSLILESASTNQTSMYLCASLGARDTGELFFGEGSRLTVL.

CDR3 in amino acids: CSVVGQSMTNTEAFF. The CDR3 bases are TGCAGCGTTGTTGGACAAAGCATGACGAACACTGAAGCTTTCTTT. The gene calls are TRBV29-1 and TRBJ1-1; D is possibly TRBD1 (5 bases). Trimming cost V 4 bases and J 1 base, with 16 bases left between them. This CDR3 has 15 amino acids. Per germline, CDR1 SQVTM and CDR2 ANQGSEA.

DNA for the CDR3: TGCGCCAGCAGCTTGGACGGAATCAATCAGCCCCAGCATTTT. Protein: CASSLDGINQPQHF. V usage is TRBV5-1 and J usage is TRBJ1-5; D gene ambiguous. The germline V gene has CDR1 SGHRS and CDR2 YFSETQ. This CDR3 is built from 14 residues. Deletions cut 0 bases from V and 3 bases from J, with 7 bases between.

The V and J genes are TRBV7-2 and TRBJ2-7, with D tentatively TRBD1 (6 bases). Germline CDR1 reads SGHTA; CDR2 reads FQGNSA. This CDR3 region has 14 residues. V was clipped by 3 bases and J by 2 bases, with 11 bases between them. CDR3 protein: CASSFRQGTYEQYF. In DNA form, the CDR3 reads TGTGCCAGCAGCTTCCGTCAGGGGACCTACGAGCAGTACTTC.

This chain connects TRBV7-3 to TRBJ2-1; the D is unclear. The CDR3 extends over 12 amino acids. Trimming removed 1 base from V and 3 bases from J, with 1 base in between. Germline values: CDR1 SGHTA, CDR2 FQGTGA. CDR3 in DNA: TGTGCCAGCAGCTTAATCTACAATGAGCAGTTCTTC. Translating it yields CASSLIYNEQFF.

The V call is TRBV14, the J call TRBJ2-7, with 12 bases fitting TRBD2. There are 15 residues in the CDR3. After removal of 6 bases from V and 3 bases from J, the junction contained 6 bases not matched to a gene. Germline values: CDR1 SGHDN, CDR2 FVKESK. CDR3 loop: CASSPSGRALYEQYF. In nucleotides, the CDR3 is TGTGCCAGCAGTCCTAGCGGGAGGGCACTCTACGAGCAGTACTTC.

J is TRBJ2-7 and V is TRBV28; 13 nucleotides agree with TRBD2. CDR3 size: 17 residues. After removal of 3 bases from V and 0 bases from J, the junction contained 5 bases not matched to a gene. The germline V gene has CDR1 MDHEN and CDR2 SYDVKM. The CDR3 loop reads CASSFGTSGKSSYEQYF. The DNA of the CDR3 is TGTGCCAGCAGTTTTGGGACTAGCGGGAAGAGCTCCTACGAGCAGTACTTC. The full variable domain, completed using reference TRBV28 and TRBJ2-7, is DVKVTQSSRYLVKRTGEKVFLECVQDMDHENMFWYRQDPGLGLRLIYFSYDVKMKEKGDIPEGYSVSREKKERFSLILESASTNQTSMYLCASSFGTSGKSSYEQYFGPGTRLTVT.

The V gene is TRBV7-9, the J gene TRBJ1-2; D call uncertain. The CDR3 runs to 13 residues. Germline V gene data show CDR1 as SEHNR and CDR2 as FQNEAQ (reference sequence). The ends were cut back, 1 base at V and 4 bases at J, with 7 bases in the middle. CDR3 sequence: CASSLGRLYGYTF. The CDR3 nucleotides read TGTGCCAGCAGCTTAGGGCGGCTCTATGGCTACACCTTC.

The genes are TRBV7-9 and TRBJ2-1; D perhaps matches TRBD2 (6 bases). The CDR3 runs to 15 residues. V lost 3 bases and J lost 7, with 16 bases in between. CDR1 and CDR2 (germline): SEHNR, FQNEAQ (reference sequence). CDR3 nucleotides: TGTGCCAGCAGCTTGTATGGGGGGTATGTTAATGAGCAGTTCTTC. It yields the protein CASSLYGGYVNEQFF.

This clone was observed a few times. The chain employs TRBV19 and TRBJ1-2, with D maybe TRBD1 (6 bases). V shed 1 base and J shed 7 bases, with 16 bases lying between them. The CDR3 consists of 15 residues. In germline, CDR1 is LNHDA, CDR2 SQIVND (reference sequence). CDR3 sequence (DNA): TGTGCCAGTAGTATAGCGGAACCGGGACACATTGGCTACACCTTC. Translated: CASSIAEPGHIGYTF.

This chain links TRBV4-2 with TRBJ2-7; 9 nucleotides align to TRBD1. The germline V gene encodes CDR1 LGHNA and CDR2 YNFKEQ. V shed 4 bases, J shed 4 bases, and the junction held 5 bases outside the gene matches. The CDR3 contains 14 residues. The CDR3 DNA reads TGTGCCAGCAGCCGGGGGACAGGGACGTACGAGCAGTACTTC. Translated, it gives CASSRGTGTYEQYF.

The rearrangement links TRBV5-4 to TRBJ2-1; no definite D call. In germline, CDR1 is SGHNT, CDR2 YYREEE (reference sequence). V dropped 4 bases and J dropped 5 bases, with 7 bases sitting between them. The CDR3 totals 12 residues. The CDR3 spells CASSMQNNEQFF. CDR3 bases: TGTGCCAGCAGCATGCAAAACAATGAGCAGTTCTTC. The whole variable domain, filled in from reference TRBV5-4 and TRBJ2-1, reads ETGVTQSPTHLIKTRGQQVTLRCSSQSGHNTVSWYQQALGQGPQFIFQYYREEENGRGNFPPRFSGLQFPNYSSELNVNALELDDSALYLCASSMQNNEQFFGPGTRLTVL.

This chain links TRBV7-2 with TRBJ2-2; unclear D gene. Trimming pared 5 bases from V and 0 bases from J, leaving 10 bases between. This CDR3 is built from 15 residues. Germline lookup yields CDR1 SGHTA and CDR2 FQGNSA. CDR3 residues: CASSLSRTNTGELFF. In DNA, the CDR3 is TGTGCCAGCAGCCTGTCTAGAACGAACACCGGGGAGCTGTTTTTT.

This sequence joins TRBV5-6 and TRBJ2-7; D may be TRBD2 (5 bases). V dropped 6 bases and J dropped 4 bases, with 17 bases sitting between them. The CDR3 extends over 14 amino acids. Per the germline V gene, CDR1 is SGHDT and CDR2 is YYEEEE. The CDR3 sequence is CASTESGPSYEQYF. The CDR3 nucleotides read TGTGCCAGCACCGAGAGCGGACCGTCTTACGAGCAGTACTTC.

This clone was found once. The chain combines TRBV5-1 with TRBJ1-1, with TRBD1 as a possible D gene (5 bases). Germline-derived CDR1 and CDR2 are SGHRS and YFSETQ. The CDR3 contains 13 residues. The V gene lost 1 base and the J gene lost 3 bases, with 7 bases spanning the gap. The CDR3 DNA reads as TGCGCCAGCAGCTTGACAGGAGACACTGAAGCTTTCTTT. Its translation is CASSLTGDTEAFF. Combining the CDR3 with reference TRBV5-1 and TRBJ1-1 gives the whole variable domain KAGVTQTPRYLIKTRGQQVTLSCSPISGHRSVSWYQQTPGQGLQFLFEYFSETQRNKGNFPGRFSGRQFSNSRSEMNVSTLELGDSALYLCASSLTGDTEAFFGQGTRLTVV.